The rows below give T cell receptor beta chains drawn from one sample of a study of cytomegalovirus exposure and HLA in healthy donors. The assay was immunoSEQ multiplex PCR, and TCRdb's table has in-frame clones only and misses some. This sample has 75,000 to 90,000 clones, with 90% to 95% found just once. The sequenced material came from PBMCs. The receptor set was obtained from a woman aged 18-29 years in good health and CMV-seronegative. Both conserved end residues are part of each CDR3. D genes are given only for firm matches. For some rows the clone size is stated as once, few or many, or as a class when expanded; others skip it.

D gene,clone size,J gene,V gene,CDR3 DNA,CDR3 protein
TRBD1,once,TRBJ1-4,TRBV25-1,TGTGCCAGCAGTCCATACAGGGGGCTGGCTAATGAAAAACTGTTTTTT,CASSPYRGLANEKLFF
NA,NA,TRBJ1-2,TRBV5-6,TGTGCCAGCAGTTTCGGCAGGGAAGTACTTAGCTACACCTTC,CASSFGREVLSYTF
NA,few,TRBJ2-7,TRBV20-1,TGCAGTGCTAGTCCCGGGGGCGAGCAGTACTTC,CSASPGGEQYF
NA,NA,TRBJ2-5,TRBV28,TGTGCCAGCAGTACTACGGACCCTCGGAGGGAGGAGACCCAGTACTTC,CASSTTDPRREETQYF
NA,NA,TRBJ1-3,TRBV4-3,TGCGCCAGCAGCCAAGGCAGGCAGCCGTACTCTGGAAACACCATATATTTT,CASSQGRQPYSGNTIYF
TRBD1,NA,TRBJ1-5,TRBV6-5,TGTGCCAGCAGTTCGGGGACAGGGGGCAATCAGCCCCAGCATTTT,CASSSGTGGNQPQHF
NA,NA,TRBJ1-2,TRBV5-1,TGCGCCAGCAGCTTGGAATCCGGGGGAGGTGCCCCAAACGCCTTC,CASSLESGGGAPNAF
NA,NA,TRBJ1-6,TRBV5-1,TGCGCCAGCAGCTTGGGAGGTGGGGGGTATAATTCACCCCTCCACTTT,CASSLGGGGYNSPLHF
NA,once,TRBJ2-2,TRBV28,TGTGCCAGCAGTTTAGCGGGGCCGAACACCGGGGAGCTGTTTTTT,CASSLAGPNTGELFF
NA,NA,TRBJ1-3,TRBV7-2,TGTGCCAGCAGCCTAACAGGGACTGGAAACACCATATATTTT,CASSLTGTGNTIYF
TRBD2,NA,TRBJ2-5,TRBV25-1,TGTGCCAGCAGTGCCCTAGCGGGCGGGGAGACCCAGTACTTC,CASSALAGGETQYF
TRBD1,NA,TRBJ2-1,TRBV6-4,TGTGCCAGCAGCCCCGGGACAGGGAATTTCAATGAGCAGTTCTTC,CASSPGTGNFNEQFF
NA,NA,TRBJ2-7,TRBV10-3,TGTGCCATCAGTGAGACGGGACTGCCCTACGAGCAGTACTTC,CAISETGLPYEQYF
NA,NA,TRBJ2-1,TRBV6-5,TGTGCCAGCAGCCGTGACAAAAACAATGAGCAGTTCTTC,CASSRDKNNEQFF
NA,NA,TRBJ1-2,TRBV6-6,TGTGCCAGCAGTTACTCGATTCAGGTGGATGAAAAGGGCTACACCTTC,CASSYSIQVDEKGYTF
NA,once,TRBJ1-2,TRBV16,TGTGCCAGCAGCCCACAATCTTCTGGCTACACCTTC,CASSPQSSGYTF
NA,NA,TRBJ1-5,TRBV28,TGTGCCAGCAGTTTTCTGGGGGGGAGCAATCAGCCCCAGCATTTT,CASSFLGGSNQPQHF
NA,NA,TRBJ1-2,TRBV9,TGTGCCAGCAGCGTAGATGCGGGCCCCTATGGCTACACCTTC,CASSVDAGPYGYTF
TRBD2,NA,TRBJ2-7,TRBV7-2,TGTGCCAGCAGCACTTCTAGCGGGAAAGGGTACGAGCAGTACTTC,CASSTSSGKGYEQYF
NA,NA,TRBJ1-2,TRBV2,TGTGCCAGCAGTGTTTTCATAGGGGGAACTAACTATGGCTACACCTTC,CASSVFIGGTNYGYTF
NA,NA,TRBJ2-7,TRBV5-4,TGTGCCAGCAGCTTGGGGGACATACACTACGAGCAGTACTTC,CASSLGDIHYEQYF
TRBD1,NA,TRBJ2-5,TRBV6-5,TGTGCCAGCAGTTTTGACAGGGGCGAAGAGACCCAGTACTTC,CASSFDRGEETQYF
NA,NA,TRBJ2-1,TRBV14,TGTGCCAGCAGCCAGGCGGGGACTTCGGAGCAGTTCTTC,CASSQAGTSEQFF
NA,NA,TRBJ1-5,TRBV28,TGTGCCAGCACCCCAGGGGTTCAGCCCCAGCATTTT,CASTPGVQPQHF
NA,NA,TRBJ1-1,TRBV14,TGTGCCAGCAGCCAAGATATAGCGAACACTGAAGCTTTCTTT,CASSQDIANTEAFF
NA,NA,TRBJ1-2,TRBV7-7,TGTGCCAGCAGAATAGGGGCCGAGGGCTACACCTTC,CASRIGAEGYTF
TRBD2,NA,TRBJ2-7,TRBV27,TGTGCCAGCAGTTTACTCCTAGCGGGAGTTGCCGAGCAGTACTTC,CASSLLLAGVAEQYF
NA,NA,TRBJ2-1,TRBV29-1,TGCAGCGTTGGTCGGACAGTCGATGAGCAGTTCTTC,CSVGRTVDEQFF
NA,NA,TRBJ1-6,TRBV6-1,TGTGCCAGCAGTGAAGTCAAGACAGCTAATTCACCCCTCCACTTT,CASSEVKTANSPLHF
NA,once,TRBJ2-5,TRBV30,TGTGCCTGGAGTGTAGGCGGGATCGGGGAGACCCAGTACTTC,CAWSVGGIGETQYF
NA,NA,TRBJ2-3,TRBV4-1,TGCGCCAGCAGCCCCTTTTCCCCGGGAACGCAGTATTTT,CASSPFSPGTQYF
NA,NA,TRBJ1-5,TRBV28,TGTGCCAGCAGTTTCCAGGGAAGCAATCAGCCCCAGCATTTT,CASSFQGSNQPQHF
TRBD1,NA,TRBJ2-7,TRBV10-3,TGTGCCATCCGGGACAGCTCCTACGAGCAGTACTTC,CAIRDSSYEQYF
TRBD2,NA,TRBJ2-1,TRBV11-2,TGTGCCAGCAGCTGGCTAGCGGGTTACAATGAGCAGTTCTTC,CASSWLAGYNEQFF
NA,NA,TRBJ1-4,TRBV18,TGTGCCAGCTCTCTTGCAGGTTTTCGTGGGGAAAAACTGTTTTTT,CASSLAGFRGEKLFF
NA,NA,TRBJ2-7,TRBV12-2,TGTGCAAGTCGCCTACTTCCTACTAGCGGGAGCACCTACGAGCAGTACTTC,CASRLLPTSGSTYEQYF
NA,NA,TRBJ2-1,TRBV21-1,TGTGCCAGCGCGAGACAGGGATCAACCTACAATGAGCAGTTCTTC,CASARQGSTYNEQFF
NA,NA,TRBJ2-3,TRBV13,TGTGCCAGCCTCGGGCAGGGAGGAGATACGCAGTATTTT,CASLGQGGDTQYF
NA,NA,TRBJ2-4,TRBV7-2,TGTGCCAGCAGCCTGACCGGGGGCAAAAACATTCAGTACTTC,CASSLTGGKNIQYF
TRBD1,NA,TRBJ2-7,TRBV7-2,TGTGCCAGCAGCTTAGTGGGACAGGGGGTTTCGACCTACGAGCAGTACTTC,CASSLVGQGVSTYEQYF
TRBD1,once,TRBJ1-5,TRBV9,TGTGCCAGCAGCGTGGCCGACAGGGGGGGAGAGCCCCAGCATTTT,CASSVADRGGEPQHF
TRBD2,NA,TRBJ2-1,TRBV4-1,TGCGCCAGCAGCCAGTCCCCCGCGGGGGGGCACTACAATGAGCAGTTCTTC,CASSQSPAGGHYNEQFF
TRBD2,NA,TRBJ2-2,TRBV11-2,TGTGCCAGCAGATCTACTAGCGGGGGGGCGACCGGGGAGCTGTTTTTT,CASRSTSGGATGELFF
TRBD2,NA,TRBJ2-5,TRBV27,TGTGCCAGCAGTCCCCGGGGACTAGCGGGTTTAGAGACCCAGTACTTC,CASSPRGLAGLETQYF
TRBD2,NA,TRBJ2-3,TRBV5-1,TGCGCCAGCAGCCCGAGCTGGGTGCGGGAGAAAGATACGCAGTATTTT,CASSPSWVREKDTQYF
NA,NA,TRBJ1-2,TRBV6-5,TGTGCCAGCAGTTCTACAGCGGTCCAGGATGGCTACACCTTC,CASSSTAVQDGYTF
NA,NA,TRBJ1-2,TRBV29-1,TGCAGCGCCCAGCGGGGTGGTGGCTACACCTTC,CSAQRGGGYTF
TRBD1,NA,TRBJ1-6,TRBV7-9,TGTGCCAGCAGCTCAACCCAGGGGGCCAGTTCACCCCTCCACTTT,CASSSTQGASSPLHF
TRBD2,NA,TRBJ2-1,TRBV9,TGTGCCAGCAGCGTTAACGGGGGGTATGAGCAGTTCTTC,CASSVNGGYEQFF
NA,NA,TRBJ1-1,TRBV7-2,TGTGCCAGCAGCCCTCTCGGTGAAGCTTTCTTT,CASSPLGEAFF
TRBD1,NA,TRBJ1-1,TRBV4-3,TGCGCCAGCAGCCAAAAGAGGATGAATGACAGGGTAAGGGAAATGAACACTGAAGCTTTCTTT,CASSQKRMNDRVREMNTEAFF
TRBD1,NA,TRBJ1-5,TRBV19,TGTGCCAGTAGTATAGATCTGGCAGGGGGGTATAGCAATCAGCCCCAGCATTTT,CASSIDLAGGYSNQPQHF
TRBD1,NA,TRBJ1-1,TRBV25-1,TGTGCCAGCAGTGACCGGACAGGTCGAGGATCCACTGAAGCTTTCTTT,CASSDRTGRGSTEAFF